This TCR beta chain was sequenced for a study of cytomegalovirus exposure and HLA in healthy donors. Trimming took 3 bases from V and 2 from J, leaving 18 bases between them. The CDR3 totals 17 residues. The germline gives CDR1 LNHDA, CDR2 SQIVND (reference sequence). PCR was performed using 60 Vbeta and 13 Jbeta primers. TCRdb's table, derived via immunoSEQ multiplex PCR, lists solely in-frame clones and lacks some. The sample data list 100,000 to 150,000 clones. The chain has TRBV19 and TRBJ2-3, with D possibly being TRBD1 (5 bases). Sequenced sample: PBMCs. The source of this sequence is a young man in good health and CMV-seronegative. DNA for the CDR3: TGTGCCAGTAGTATCTTAGGGCAGGGTAGGGCCACAGATACGCAGTATTTT. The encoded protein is CASSILGQGRATDTQYF.